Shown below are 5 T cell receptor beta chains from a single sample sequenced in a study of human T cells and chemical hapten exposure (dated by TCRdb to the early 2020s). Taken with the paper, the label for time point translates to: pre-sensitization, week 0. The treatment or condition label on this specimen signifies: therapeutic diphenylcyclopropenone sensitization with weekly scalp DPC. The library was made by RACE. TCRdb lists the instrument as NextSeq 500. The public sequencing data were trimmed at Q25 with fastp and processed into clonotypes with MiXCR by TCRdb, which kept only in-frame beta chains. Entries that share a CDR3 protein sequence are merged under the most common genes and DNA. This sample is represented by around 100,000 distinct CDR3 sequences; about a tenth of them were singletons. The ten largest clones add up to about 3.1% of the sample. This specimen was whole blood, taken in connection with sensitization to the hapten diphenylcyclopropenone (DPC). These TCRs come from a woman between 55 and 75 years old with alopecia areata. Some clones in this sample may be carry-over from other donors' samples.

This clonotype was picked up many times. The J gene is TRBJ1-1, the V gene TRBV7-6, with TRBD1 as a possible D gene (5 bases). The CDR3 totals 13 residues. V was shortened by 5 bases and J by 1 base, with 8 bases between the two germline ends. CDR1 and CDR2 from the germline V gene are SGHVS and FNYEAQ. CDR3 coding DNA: TGTGCCAGCAGCGTACAGGAGAACACTGAAGCTTTCTTT. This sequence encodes CASSVQENTEAFF.

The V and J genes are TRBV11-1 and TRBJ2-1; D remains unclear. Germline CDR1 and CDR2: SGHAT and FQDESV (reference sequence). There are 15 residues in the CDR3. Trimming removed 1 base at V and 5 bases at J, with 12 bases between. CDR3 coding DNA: TGTGCCAGCAGCTTAGGTAGCAAACTACACAATGAGCAGTTCTTC. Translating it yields CASSLGSKLHNEQFF.

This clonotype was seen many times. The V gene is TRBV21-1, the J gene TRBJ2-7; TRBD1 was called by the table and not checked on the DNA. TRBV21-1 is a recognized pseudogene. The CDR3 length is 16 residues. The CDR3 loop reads CASSKMTAHSAYEQYF. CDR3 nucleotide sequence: TGTGCCAGCAGCAAAATGACAGCCCACTCAGCCTACGAGCAGTACTTC.

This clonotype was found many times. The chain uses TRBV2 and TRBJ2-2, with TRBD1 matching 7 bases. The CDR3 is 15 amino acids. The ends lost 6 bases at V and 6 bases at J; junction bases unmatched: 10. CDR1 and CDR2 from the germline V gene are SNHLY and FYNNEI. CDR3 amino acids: CASSQFDRDSGELFF. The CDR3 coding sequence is TGTGCCAGCAGCCAGTTTGACAGGGATTCCGGGGAGCTGTTTTTT.

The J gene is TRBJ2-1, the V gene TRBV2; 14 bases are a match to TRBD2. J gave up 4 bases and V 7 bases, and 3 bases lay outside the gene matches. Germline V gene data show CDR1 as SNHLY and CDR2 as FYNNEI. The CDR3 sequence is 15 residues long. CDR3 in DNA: TGTGCCAGCATGAGGACTAGCGGGGGGTACAATGAGCAGTTCTTC. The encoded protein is CASMRTSGGYNEQFF.